The text below deals with one T cell receptor (beta chain). The entry originates in a study of blood T cell repertoires in COVID-19. Overall study context: Donors in the United States, Italy and Spain gave samples during acute or convalescent COVID-19. Nucleic acid was either cDNA or gDNA, and it came from T cells, B-cell-depleted T cells, or PBMCs.

Per the study methods: It was from reference gene primer amplification that nucleated cell counts were estimated. Produced via immunoSEQ multiplex PCR; TCRdb's table is partial and in-frame only. The DNA was the basis for D and trimming; V, J and clone size are from that table. The sample records 150,000 to 200,000 clones, around 85% being singletons. The TCR originated in a man aged 65 to 85 with active or convalescent COVID-19. The sample was peripheral blood.

The CDR3 DNA sequence: TGTGCCAGCAGTGGAAGGACAGTCACTCAGCCCCAGCATTTT. Its protein product is CASSGRTVTQPQHF. The chain links TRBV2 to TRBJ1-5; D may be TRBD1 (6 bases). Per the germline V gene, CDR1 is SNHLY and CDR2 is FYNNEI. The CDR3 loop spans 14 amino acids. V dropped 4 bases and J dropped 6 bases, with 13 bases sitting between them.